This T cell receptor beta chain was sequenced for a study of cytomegalovirus exposure and HLA in healthy donors. At the level of the study: The study's early data release held about 85 million unique TCRs from HLA-typed donors. Regarding the study as a whole: Accurate predictions that matched the HLA-A and HLA-B alleles of most subjects were reportedly made from TCR beta sequences. Differences between HLA loci emerged in a later analysis of TCR association rates, with DRB1 most and HLA-C fewest.

Every donor was a healthy person donating bone marrow. Amplification used 60 Vbeta primers and 13 Jbeta primers. Produced via immunoSEQ multiplex PCR; TCRdb's table is partial and in-frame only. Altogether around 200,000 clones are present, about four fifths being singletons, with the ten largest covering about 10%. Worth noting for this clone: The antigen is not known. Other DNA sequences from this sample encode an identical CDR3 as well.

CDR1 is MNHNS, CDR2 SASEGT, per germline. V gave up 5 bases and J gave up 5 bases; unmatched junction bases: 6. This CDR3 is built from 15 residues. The sample comprised PBMCs. This sequence originates from a woman between 45 and 60 years old in good health and CMV-seropositive. This sequence joins TRBV6-1 and TRBJ2-2; 9 bases match TRBD1. DNA for the CDR3: TGTGCCAGCAGTCCACAGGGGGCGAGGACCGGGGAGCTGTTTTTT. Its protein product is CASSPQGARTGELFF.